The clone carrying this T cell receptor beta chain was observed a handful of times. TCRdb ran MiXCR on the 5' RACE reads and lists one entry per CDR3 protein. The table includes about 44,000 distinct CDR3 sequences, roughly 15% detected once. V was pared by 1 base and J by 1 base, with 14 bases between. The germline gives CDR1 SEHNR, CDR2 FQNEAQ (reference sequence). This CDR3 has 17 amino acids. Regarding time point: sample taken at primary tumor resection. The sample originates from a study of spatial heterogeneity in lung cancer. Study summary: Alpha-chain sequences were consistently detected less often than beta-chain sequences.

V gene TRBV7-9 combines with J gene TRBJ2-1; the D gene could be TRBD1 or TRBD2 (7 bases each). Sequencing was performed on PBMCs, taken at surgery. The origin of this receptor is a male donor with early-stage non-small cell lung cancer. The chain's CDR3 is CASSLVRGGTSYNEQFF. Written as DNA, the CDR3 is TGTGCCAGCAGCTTAGTCAGGGGGGGCACATCCTACAATGAGCAGTTCTTC.